Each of the 27 T cell receptor beta chains below was sequenced from the same sample in a study of CD8+CD57+ T cells in acquired aplastic anemia. Profiling that covered TCR beta VDJ and CDR3 relied on genomic DNA as its template. Via MiXCR, TCRdb re-called the reads, giving one row per CDR3 protein. The sample has fewer than 85,000 distinct CDR3 sequences; less than 85% are singletons. Patients chosen for sequencing had CD8+CD57+ cells that had expanded, as shown by flow cytometry. Sequenced sample: sorted CD4+, CD8+, or CD8+CD57+ T cells (not recorded which) from PBMCs. Every receptor here comes from a human donor with aplastic anemia.

This clonotype occurred once. The chain is built from TRBV11-1 and TRBJ2-1, with TRBD2 matching 8 bases. With V trimmed by 6 bases and J by 6 bases, 7 bases remained unmatched. The CDR3 contains 14 residues. The germline CDR1 and CDR2 sequences are SGHAT and FQDESV (reference sequence). For the CDR3, the DNA is TGTGCCAGCAGTTCCCGGACTAGCTCCAATGAGCAGTTCTTC. It codes for CASSSRTSSNEQFF.

This clonotype was recorded many times. The chain employs TRBV5-6 and TRBJ2-7; 7 bases align to TRBD2. This CDR3 spans 15 amino acids. Germline V gives CDR1 SGHDT, CDR2 YYEEEE. V was clipped by 4 bases and J by 3 bases; unmatched bases: 10. CDR3 nucleotides: TGTGCCAGCAGCCTAAGCCCGGGAGGCAGCTACGAGCAGTACTTC. The encoded protein is CASSLSPGGSYEQYF. Supplemented by reference TRBV5-6 and TRBJ2-7, the full variable domain reads DAGVTQSPTHLIKTRGQQVTLRCSPKSGHDTVSWYQQALGQGPQFIFQYYEEEERQRGNFPDRFSGHQFPNYSSELNVNALLLGDSALYLCASSLSPGGSYEQYFGPGTRLTVT.

The V gene is TRBV7-9, the J gene TRBJ1-2; 7 nucleotides agree with TRBD1. Losses at the gene ends were 8 bases for V and 3 bases for J; bases not matched to a gene: 9. Germline CDR1 and CDR2: SEHNR and FQNEAQ (reference sequence). The CDR3 has 14 amino acids. The CDR3 reads CASGVRDRDYGYTF. In DNA form, the CDR3 reads TGTGCCAGCGGAGTCAGAGACAGGGACTATGGCTACACCTTC.

This clonotype has just a few counts. The J gene is TRBJ2-3, the V gene TRBV11-2; 8 bases map to TRBD2. The V segment lost 0 bases and the J segment 1 base; nucleotides outside the gene matches: 0. The CDR3 consists of 15 residues. CDR1 is SGHAT, CDR2 FQNNGV, per germline. As DNA, the CDR3 is TGTGCCAGCAGCTTAGATAGCGGGGGCACAGATACGCAGTATTTT. Protein sequence: CASSLDSGGTDTQYF.

The chain uses TRBV9 and TRBJ1-2; 11 bases fit TRBD1. CDR1 is SGDLS and CDR2 is YYNGEE in the germline V gene. The length of the CDR3 is 17 residues. The J segment lost 2 bases and the V segment lost 3 bases, leaving 9 bases of the junction unmatched. Here the CDR3 reads CASSAPPGTGGNYGYTF. CDR3 DNA: TGTGCCAGCAGCGCCCCGCCCGGGACAGGGGGGAACTATGGCTACACCTTC.

J is TRBJ1-5 and V is TRBV10-2, with D maybe TRBD1 (5 bases). Trimming removed 2 bases at V and 5 bases at J, with 7 bases between. The CDR3 has 13 amino acids. The germline V gene has CDR1 WSHSY and CDR2 SAAADI. CDR3 in DNA: TGCGCCAGCAGTGAGGACAGCTATCAGCCCCAGCATTTT. It codes for CASSEDSYQPQHF.

The V gene is TRBV19, the J gene TRBJ2-1; D is unclear. V was clipped by 0 bases and J by 3 bases, with 9 bases between them. Germline loops: CDR1 LNHDA, CDR2 SQIVND (reference sequence). The CDR3 length is 15 residues. As DNA, the CDR3 is TGTGCCAGTAGTATAGACGACTCTTACTACAATGAGCAGTTCTTC. Residues: CASSIDDSYYNEQFF. Drawing the rest from reference TRBV19 and TRBJ2-1, the complete variable domain is DGGITQSPKYLFRKEGQNVTLSCEQNLNHDAMYWYRQDPGQGLRLIYYSQIVNDFQKGDIAEGYSVSREKKESFPLTVTSAQKNPTAFYLCASSIDDSYYNEQFFGPGTRLTVL.

V is TRBV7-9 and J is TRBJ2-7; weak D call: TRBD1 (5 bases). The germline V gene encodes CDR1 SEHNR and CDR2 FQNEAQ (reference sequence). The CDR3 contains 12 residues. V was shortened by 5 bases and J by 4 bases, with 9 bases between the two germline ends. The chain's CDR3 is CASSIRVYEQYF. The CDR3 DNA reads as TGTGCCAGCAGCATCAGGGTATACGAGCAGTACTTC.

This clonotype was seen ten or more times. The chain has TRBV9 and TRBJ1-2; D is undetermined. Deletions cut 3 bases from V and 0 bases from J, with 9 bases between. This CDR3 has 14 residues. Germline loops: CDR1 SGDLS, CDR2 YYNGEE. CDR3 DNA sequence: TGTGCCAGCAGCGAGACCGATTCTAACTATGGCTACACCTTC. Amino acid sequence: CASSETDSNYGYTF.

CDR3 residues: CATSGVGEGAYQETQYF. Written as DNA, the CDR3 is TGTGCCACCAGTGGGGTGGGGGAGGGGGCGTACCAAGAGACCCAGTACTTC. The chain couples TRBV24-1 to TRBJ2-5; D is tentatively TRBD1 or TRBD2 (7 bases each). Germline-derived CDR1 and CDR2 are KGHDR and SFDVKD. Trimming left V 5 bases short and J 0 bases short, with 18 bases between. The CDR3 consists of 17 residues.

The V gene is TRBV7-9, the J gene TRBJ1-1; 8 nucleotides match TRBD1. The CDR3 has 15 amino acids. Germline trimming cut 4 bases from V and 3 bases from J; bases unmatched to any gene: 7. Germline V lookup: CDR1 SEHNR, CDR2 FQNEAQ (reference sequence). CDR3 nucleotide sequence: TGTGCCAGCAGCTCAACAACAGGGGGGTACACTGAAGCTTTCTTT. This gives the protein CASSSTTGGYTEAFF.

This clonotype was seen once. The V gene is TRBV7-3, the J gene TRBJ2-5; TRBD2 is a possible D gene (7 bases). The CDR3 extends over 12 amino acids. Trimming took off 8 bases at V and 1 base at J, with 8 bases between the two ends. CDR1 is SGHTA, CDR2 FQGTGA, per germline. The CDR3 DNA is TGTGCCAGCCGGGGGGCCCAAGAGACCCAGTACTTC. Amino acids: CASRGAQETQYF.

CDR3: CATSSLGPPGGYTF. Here the CDR3 DNA reads TGTGCCACCAGCAGCCTCGGACCCCCGGGTGGCTACACCTTC. The chain joins TRBV15 to TRBJ1-2; D is unresolved. V was pared by 3 bases and J by 7 bases, with 15 bases between. Germline V lookup: CDR1 LNHNV, CDR2 YYDKDF (reference sequence). The CDR3 totals 14 residues.

This clonotype has a single count. V gene TRBV20-1 combines with J gene TRBJ1-2; TRBD1 agrees at 7 bases. The germline V gene has CDR1 DFQATT and CDR2 SNEGSKA (reference sequence). The CDR3 runs 11 residues. V trimming: 5 bases; J trimming: 7 bases; junction bases outside the gene matches: 4. The CDR3 loop reads CSAQGGSGYTF. The CDR3 DNA reads TGCAGTGCTCAGGGGGGGAGTGGCTACACCTTC.

The chain carries TRBV20-1 and TRBJ2-1; TRBD1 matches 9 bases. CDR1 is DFQATT and CDR2 is SNEGSKA in the germline V gene (reference sequence). Trimming cost V 0 bases and J 6 bases; bases outside gene matches: 6. The CDR3 is made up of 15 amino acids. The CDR3 nucleotides are TGCAGTGCTAGAGACCACAGGGGGCCGGGCAATGAGCAGTTCTTC. Translating it yields CSARDHRGPGNEQFF.

This chain joins TRBV2 and TRBJ1-1; a possible D gene is TRBD1 (5 bases). Germline assignment: CDR1 SNHLY and CDR2 FYNNEI. V was clipped by 3 bases and J by 0 bases, with 11 bases between them. This CDR3 is 15 amino acids long. The CDR3, as DNA: TGTGCCAGCAGTGAGGCCCAGGGATTGAACACTGAAGCTTTCTTT. It codes for CASSEAQGLNTEAFF.

This clonotype came up many times. J is TRBJ1-5 and V is TRBV20-1; 9 bases map to TRBD1. After removal of 6 bases from V and 4 bases from J, the junction contained 7 bases not matched to a gene. Germline V gene sequence: CDR1 DFQATT, CDR2 SNEGSKA (reference sequence). This CDR3 is 14 amino acids long. The CDR3, as DNA: TGCAGTGCGCGCCGGGACAGGGAGAATCAGCCCCAGCATTTT. Translating gives CSARRDRENQPQHF.

The rearrangement links TRBV5-1 to TRBJ2-5; maybe TRBD1 (6 bases). V was trimmed by 3 bases and J by 3 bases, leaving 18 bases between them. The CDR3 has 16 residues. Germline CDR1 is SGHRS and CDR2 is YFSETQ. CDR3 in amino acids: CASSSRSGTRKETQYF. In DNA, the CDR3 is TGCGCCAGCAGCTCGCGTTCCGGGACACGGAAAGAGACCCAGTACTTC.

The chain recombines TRBV19 with TRBJ2-2; 9 bases are shared with TRBD2. The J segment lost 4 bases and the V segment lost 8 bases, leaving 5 bases of the junction unmatched. The CDR3 contains 14 residues. CDR1 is LNHDA, CDR2 SQIVND, per germline (reference sequence). CDR3 amino acids: CASRLREGTGELFF. Here the CDR3 DNA reads TGTGCCAGTCGCTTGCGGGAGGGCACCGGGGAGCTGTTTTTT.

V and J are TRBV19 and TRBJ2-5; 13 nucleotides agree with TRBD2. CDR1 is LNHDA, CDR2 SQIVND, per germline (reference sequence). V dropped 7 bases and J dropped 0; count of bases not matched to a gene: 2. The CDR3 is 15 residues long. The CDR3 sequence is CASIGTSGDQETQYF. As DNA, the CDR3 is TGTGCCAGTATTGGGACTAGCGGGGACCAAGAGACCCAGTACTTC.

This clonotype was found once. J is TRBJ1-2 and V is TRBV20-1; D is unclear. The CDR3 covers 12 residues. The V gene lost 3 bases and the J gene lost 6 bases, with 11 bases spanning the gap. CDR1 DFQATT and CDR2 SNEGSKA come from the germline V gene (reference sequence). The CDR3 sequence: CSARWEGHGYTF. DNA of the CDR3: TGCAGTGCTAGGTGGGAAGGACATGGCTACACCTTC.

The chain is built from TRBV15 and TRBJ1-5; no clear D gene. The germline CDR1 and CDR2 sequences are LNHNV and YYDKDF (reference sequence). CDR3 size: 12 residues. Trimming cost V 2 bases and J 5 bases, with 4 bases left between them. CDR3 amino acids: CATSRTDQPQHF. The CDR3 nucleotides are TGTGCCACCAGCAGAACGGATCAGCCCCAGCATTTT.

This clonotype was observed a handful of times. The V gene is TRBV15, the J gene TRBJ1-6; D remains unclear. This CDR3 region has 13 residues. Germline V gene data show CDR1 as LNHNV and CDR2 as YYDKDF (reference sequence). Trimming left V 1 base short and J 10 bases short, with 8 bases between. The CDR3 DNA sequence: TGTGCCACCAGCAGAGGGAGACACTCACCCCTCCACTTT. It translates to CATSRGRHSPLHF.

This rearrangement joins TRBV29-1 to TRBJ2-7, with D uncertain. Trimming cost V 6 bases and J 2 bases, with 11 bases left between them. There are 12 residues in the CDR3. The germline V gene encodes CDR1 SQVTM and CDR2 ANQGSEA. This chain's CDR3 is CSVLDGTYEQYF. The CDR3 DNA sequence: TGCAGCGTCCTAGACGGTACCTACGAGCAGTACTTC.

V and J are TRBV20-1 and TRBJ2-7, with D possibly being TRBD1 (5 bases). The V gene's germline CDR1 is DFQATT and CDR2 SNEGSKA (reference sequence). The CDR3 is made up of 13 amino acids. The V end was cut by 0 bases, the J end by 2 bases, with 8 bases between. The CDR3 sequence: CSARDGHTYEQYF. In nucleotides, the CDR3 is TGCAGTGCTAGAGATGGACACACCTACGAGCAGTACTTC.

J is TRBJ2-1 and V is TRBV6-1, with TRBD2 matching over 7 bases. Trimming took 1 base from V and 11 from J; bases not matched to a gene: 2. In germline, CDR1 is MNHNS, CDR2 SASEGT. This CDR3 has 12 amino acids. CDR3 amino acids: CASSEGGGKQFF. CDR3 DNA sequence: TGTGCCAGCAGTGAAGGGGGAGGGAAGCAGTTCTTC.

The chain recombines TRBV10-3 with TRBJ2-2; D gene ambiguous. The ends were cut back, 4 bases at V and 7 bases at J, with 4 bases in the middle. Germline V gene sequence: CDR1 ENHRY, CDR2 SYGVKD. CDR3 length: 11 amino acids. In nucleotides, the CDR3 is TGTGCCATCAGTGGAGACGGGGAGCTGTTTTTT. Translating gives CAISGDGELFF.